This T cell receptor beta chain was sequenced for a study of blood T cell repertoires in COVID-19 (dated by TCRdb to the early 2020s). Describing the broader study: The collaborator samples originated in the United States, Italy and Spain and spanned the acute and convalescent phases of COVID-19. The repertoires were released in a freely available public database intended as a resource for research on the immune response to SARS-CoV-2. Where HLA class I and class II types were available, the types were taken from metadata supplied by the sample provider, not from assay-based typing. The material from the prospective study consisted of cDNA or gDNA derived from T cells, B-cell-depleted T cells, or PBMCs. Samples were obtained from the ongoing ImmuneRACE study (first 160 participants) and from some 1,200 subjects provided by 6 global collaborators. The dataset comprised deeply sampled blood TCRbeta repertoires from subjects exposed to, actively infected with, or recovered from COVID-19. Sample metadata almost always included a de-identified subject ID, COVID-19 status, age in years and sex. Broad study findings and their caveats: The amount of clinical and demographic metadata varied by source and participant and was provided uncurated.

Participants in the prospective study were aged about 18 to 100 years, lived in over 20 United States geographic areas, and enrolled through a virtual design. In the prospective study, participants were assigned to cohorts based on the clinical history participants reported in a screening survey and a study questionnaire. Recovered participants in ImmuneRACE Cohort 3 were defined as having two consecutive negative NP/OP PCR tests, clearance from a healthcare professional, or resolution of symptoms. In the prospective study, mobile phlebotomists collected whole blood, serum and a nasopharyngeal or oropharyngeal swab from each participant. Prospective study participants could optionally give additional blood draws and questionnaires over an approximately two-month period. Prospective study blood samples were shipped either frozen or at room temperature before DNA extraction. The immunoSEQ Assay, a bias-controlled multiplex PCR, was used to amplify TCRbeta CDR3 regions from genomic DNA. Under the source paper's analysis protocol: Nucleated cell counts per sample were estimated from amplification of reference gene primers within the assay. To quantify the absolute abundance of each unique TCRbeta CDR3 rearrangement, sequence reads were collapsed and filtered. Productive Simpson clonality was computed per sample as the square root of Simpson's diversity index over productive rearrangements. TCRdb obtained this table from immuneACCESS and retained in-frame rearrangements with V and J assigned. These tables miss some clones; where compared with another copy, unresolved V genes account for less than half of the shortfall, and the remainder is unexplained. That table supplies the V and J calls and clone size; D and trimming were determined from the DNA. In this sample the table shows around 330,000 clones, around nine tenths of which occur a single time. The top ten clones comprise 5.2% of the sample.

As concerns this clone: The target of this receptor is not known. No clone much larger than this one lies a single base away; base qualities are absent.

Via the germline V gene (reference sequence), CDR1 is MNHEY and CDR2 SMNVEV. V was cut back by 5 bases and J by 2 bases, leaving a gap of 10 bases between them. The CDR3, cysteine through phenylalanine, is 13 amino acids long. The entry retains the CDR3 DNA only, 39 bases that are in frame from base 1. The sequenced sample was PBMCs or T cells enriched from blood (not recorded which). The chain is assembled from TRBV27 and TRBJ2-7; too little of a D gene remains to name it. The clonotype comes from a man aged 60 to 75 who had recovered from COVID-19. The DNA sequence follows: TGTGCCAGCAGTATCGACACCGCCTACGAGCAGTACTTC. Translated, this is CASSIDTAYEQYF.